A single sample is the source of the 7 T cell receptor beta chains below, sequenced in a study of blood T cells in healthy people across ages. Primers used in a second PCR of roughly 6 to 11 cycles were a sample-barcoded 5' primer and a J-beta primer mix. Each CDR3 protein gets one entry after TCRdb re-called the 5' RACE reads with MiXCR. The sample lists hundreds of thousands of distinct CDR3 sequences, 22% occurring once. The sample consisted of blood. The source of these receptors is a man aged 65 to 79 in good health.

V gene TRBV28 combines with J gene TRBJ2-7; 8 positions agree with TRBD2. Germline CDR1 is MDHEN and CDR2 is SYDVKM. V shed 10 bases, J shed 3 bases, and the junction held 5 bases outside the gene matches. The CDR3 runs to 12 residues. CDR3 protein: CATEGLVYEQYF. In nucleotides, the CDR3 is TGTGCCACCGAGGGACTAGTCTACGAGCAGTACTTC. Looking up the rest from reference TRBV28 and TRBJ2-7 gives the full variable domain: DVKVTQSSRYLVKRTGEKVFLECVQDMDHENMFWYRQDPGLGLRLIYFSYDVKMKEKGDIPEGYSVSREKKERFSLILESASTNQTSMYLCATEGLVYEQYFGPGTRLTVT.

The chain links TRBV18 to TRBJ1-1; D is undetermined. Germline V CDR1 and CDR2: KGHSH, LQKENI. Between the trimmed V and J ends, which lost 2 bases and 7 bases, there was a span of 8 bases. The CDR3 consists of 12 residues. The CDR3 loop reads CASSPGKIEAFF. The CDR3 coding sequence is TGTGCCAGCTCACCAGGCAAGATTGAAGCTTTCTTT.

This clonotype came up a few times. The junction departs from the called germline gene at one end, perhaps through a read error. This sequence joins TRBV19 and TRBJ2-1; the D gene is possibly TRBD2 (5 bases). The CDR3 loop spans 12 amino acids. The germline V gene has CDR1 LNHDA and CDR2 SQIVND (reference sequence). The CDR3: CASSPRGNDQFF. The CDR3 DNA reads TGTGCCAGTAGCCCCCGGGGTAATGATCAGTTCTTC.

The gene calls are TRBV6-6 and TRBJ2-1; 10 bases map to TRBD1. The germline V gene has CDR1 MNHNY and CDR2 SVGAGI (reference sequence). V shed 7 bases, J shed 10 bases, and the junction held 16 bases outside the gene matches. CDR3 length: 16 amino acids. Here the CDR3 reads CASTPKGGQGSWEQFF. CDR3 in DNA: TGTGCCAGCACCCCAAAAGGGGGACAGGGGTCGTGGGAGCAGTTCTTC.

This clonotype has a handful of counts. This chain joins TRBV12-3 or TRBV12-4 and TRBJ2-3; D remains unclear. Trimming removed 8 bases at V and 0 bases at J, with 15 bases between. The CDR3 consists of 15 residues. DNA of the CDR3: TGTGCCAGCGCCACCCGGCGACTGAGCACAGATACGCAGTATTTT. Its translation: CASATRRLSTDTQYF.

The chain links TRBV6-2 or TRBV6-3 to TRBJ1-2; no reliable D call. The CDR3 sequence is 13 residues long. V dropped 11 bases and J dropped 3 bases, with 16 bases sitting between them. Per germline, CDR1 MNHEY and CDR2 SVGEGT. The chain's CDR3 is CAGTNRAYYGYTF. The DNA for the CDR3 is TGTGCCGGCACCAACAGAGCCTACTATGGCTACACCTTC.

The chain has TRBV5-1 and TRBJ2-5; TRBD2 agrees at 10 bases. The CDR3 extends over 16 amino acids. Germline V gene sequence: CDR1 SGHRS, CDR2 YFSETQ. J lost 3 bases, V lost 4 bases, and 9 bases had no gene match. The CDR3 protein is CASSRRASGSEETQYF. In DNA form, the CDR3 reads TGCGCCAGCAGCAGGCGGGCTAGCGGGAGTGAAGAGACCCAGTACTTC. The full variable domain, rest sourced from reference TRBV5-1 and TRBJ2-5, is KAGVTQTPRYLIKTRGQQVTLSCSPISGHRSVSWYQQTPGQGLQFLFEYFSETQRNKGNFPGRFSGRQFSNSRSEMNVSTLELGDSALYLCASSRRASGSEETQYFGPGTRLLVL.